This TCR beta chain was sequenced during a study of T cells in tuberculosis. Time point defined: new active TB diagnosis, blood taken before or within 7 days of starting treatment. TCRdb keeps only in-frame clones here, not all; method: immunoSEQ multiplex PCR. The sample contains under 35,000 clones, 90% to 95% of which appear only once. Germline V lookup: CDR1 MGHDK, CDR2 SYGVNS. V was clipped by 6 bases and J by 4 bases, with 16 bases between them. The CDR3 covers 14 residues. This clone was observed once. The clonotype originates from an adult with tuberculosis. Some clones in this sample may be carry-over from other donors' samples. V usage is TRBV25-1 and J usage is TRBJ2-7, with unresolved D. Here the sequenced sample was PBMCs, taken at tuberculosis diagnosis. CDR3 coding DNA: TGTGCCAGCAGCTCCACGGGTAGGCTTTACGAGCAGTACTTC. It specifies CASSSTGRLYEQYF.